The 10 T cell receptor beta chains below all came from one sample that was sequenced in a study of Tregs in tolerant kidney transplant recipients. Some clones are missing from TCRdb's copy, which holds only in-frame ones; the method was immunoSEQ multiplex PCR. The table has over 60,000 clones, around 83% seen once; the top ten hold more than 4%. Sequences were obtained from CD4+ T cells from blood. These receptors all come from a human donor in good health.

The chain combines TRBV10-3 with TRBJ2-3; the D is unclear. CDR3 length: 11 amino acids. Trimming removed 6 bases from V and 5 bases from J, with 6 bases in between. Germline CDR1 reads ENHRY; CDR2 reads SYGVKD. CDR3 DNA: TGTGCCATCAGGACGAGAGATACGCAGTATTTT. Translation gives CAIRTRDTQYF.

Concerning this clone itself: Other DNA sequences from this sample encode an identical CDR3 as well. The chain has TRBV5-1 and TRBJ1-3, with D unclear. V gave up 5 bases and J gave up 1 base, with 7 bases separating them. Germline V CDR1 and CDR2: SGHRS, YFSETQ. The CDR3 contains 13 residues. Here the CDR3 DNA reads TGCGCCAGCAGTGTGGGGTCTGGAAACACCATATATTTT. Translation: CASSVGSGNTIYF. The full variable domain, rest sourced from reference TRBV5-1 and TRBJ1-3, is KAGVTQTPRYLIKTRGQQVTLSCSPISGHRSVSWYQQTPGQGLQFLFEYFSETQRNKGNFPGRFSGRQFSNSRSEMNVSTLELGDSALYLCASSVGSGNTIYFGEGSWLTVV.

The genes are TRBV30 and TRBJ1-1; the D is unclear. The CDR3 loop spans 14 amino acids. Trimming removed 7 bases at V and 9 bases at J, with 24 bases between. Germline V gene sequence: CDR1 GTSNPN, CDR2 SVGIG (reference sequence). The CDR3 here is CAFSDFWSPEKAFF. CDR3 DNA: TGTGCCTTCTCCGACTTTTGGTCCCCAGAAAAAGCTTTCTTT.

In this sample, this clone turned up once. The CDR3 nucleotides read TGTGCCAGCAGTCCCAACCCTCGACTAGCGGGGTTGAACACCGGGGAGCTGTTTTTT. This translates into CASSPNPRLAGLNTGELFF. This chain uses TRBV7-3 with TRBJ2-2; TRBD2 aligns across 11 bases. V lost 6 bases, J lost 1 base, and 13 bases stayed unmatched. Germline CDR1 and CDR2: SGHTA and FQGTGA. This CDR3 is 19 amino acids long. Filled out from reference TRBV7-3 and TRBJ2-2, the complete variable domain reads GAGVSQTPSNKVTEKGKYVELRCDPISGHTALYWYRQSLGQGPEFLIYFQGTGAADDSGLPNDRFFAVRPEGSVSTLKIQRTERGDSAVYLCASSPNPRLAGLNTGELFFGEGSRLTVL.

The chain has TRBV18 and TRBJ2-1, with D uncertain. Trimming removed 2 bases at V and 4 bases at J, with 6 bases between. This CDR3 is 13 amino acids long. In germline, CDR1 is KGHSH, CDR2 LQKENI. CDR3 coding DNA: TGTGCCAGCTCACCAGGGCCTTACAATGAGCAGTTCTTC. This encodes CASSPGPYNEQFF.

This clone was seen a handful of times. Other nucleotide sequences from this sample produce the same CDR3. This sequence joins TRBV7-3 and TRBJ2-4; 7 nucleotides align to TRBD2. Germline V gene sequence: CDR1 SGHTA, CDR2 FQGTGA. The CDR3 runs 13 residues. J was trimmed by 7 bases and V by 5 bases; bases with no gene match: 5. This chain's CDR3 is CASSPGLGNIQYF. CDR3 sequence (DNA): TGTGCCAGCAGCCCAGGACTAGGGAACATTCAGTACTTC.

The V and J genes are TRBV7-2 and TRBJ1-6; TRBD1 matches 11 bases. Germline CDR1 is SGHTA and CDR2 is FQGNSA. The trim removed 4 bases at V and 0 bases at J, leaving 8 bases unmatched. The CDR3 contains 19 residues. The CDR3 DNA follows: TGTGCCAGCAGCTCAGGGACAGGGGGATCGAGCTCCTATAATTCACCCCTCCACTTT. Protein product: CASSSGTGGSSSYNSPLHF. Full variable domain (rest looked up from reference TRBV7-2 and TRBJ1-6): GAGVSQSPSNKVTEKGKDVELRCDPISGHTALYWYRQSLGQGLEFLIYFQGNSAPDKSGLPSDRFSAERTGGSVSTLTIQRTQQEDSAVYLCASSSGTGGSSSYNSPLHFGNGTRLTVT.

The chain recombines TRBV15 with TRBJ1-1; 7 bases are shared with TRBD1. After removal of 2 bases from V and 5 bases from J, the junction contained 11 bases not matched to a gene. Germline V gene lookup returns CDR1 LNHNV and CDR2 YYDKDF (reference sequence). This CDR3 comprises 16 residues. The CDR3 protein is CATSRPLTGRGTEAFF. Written as DNA, the CDR3 is TGTGCCACCAGCAGACCTTTGACAGGGCGGGGGACTGAAGCTTTCTTT.

This clone turned up a few times. The CDR3 loop is CASSVGLGDEQFF. CDR3 nucleotides: TGTGCCAGCAGCGTAGGGTTAGGGGATGAGCAGTTCTTC. This chain links TRBV9 with TRBJ2-1, with D possibly TRBD1 on 5 matching bases. Germline assignment: CDR1 SGDLS and CDR2 YYNGEE. V gave up 0 bases and J gave up 8 bases, with 9 bases separating them. This CDR3 is 13 amino acids long. Drawing the rest from reference TRBV9 and TRBJ2-1, the complete variable domain is DSGVTQTPKHLITATGQRVTLRCSPRSGDLSVYWYQQSLDQGLQFLIQYYNGEERAKGNILERFSAQQFPDLHSELNLSSLELGDSALYFCASSVGLGDEQFFGPGTRLTVL.

The rearrangement joins TRBV9 to TRBJ2-2; 12 bases fit TRBD2. CDR3 size: 19 residues. Germline lookup yields CDR1 SGDLS and CDR2 YYNGEE. Trimming took 0 bases from V and 4 from J; bases not matched to a gene: 10. The CDR3 region has the DNA TGTGCCAGCAGCGTAGGTACTAGCGGGGGGATAATTGGCACCGGGGAGCTGTTTTTT. Encoded protein: CASSVGTSGGIIGTGELFF.